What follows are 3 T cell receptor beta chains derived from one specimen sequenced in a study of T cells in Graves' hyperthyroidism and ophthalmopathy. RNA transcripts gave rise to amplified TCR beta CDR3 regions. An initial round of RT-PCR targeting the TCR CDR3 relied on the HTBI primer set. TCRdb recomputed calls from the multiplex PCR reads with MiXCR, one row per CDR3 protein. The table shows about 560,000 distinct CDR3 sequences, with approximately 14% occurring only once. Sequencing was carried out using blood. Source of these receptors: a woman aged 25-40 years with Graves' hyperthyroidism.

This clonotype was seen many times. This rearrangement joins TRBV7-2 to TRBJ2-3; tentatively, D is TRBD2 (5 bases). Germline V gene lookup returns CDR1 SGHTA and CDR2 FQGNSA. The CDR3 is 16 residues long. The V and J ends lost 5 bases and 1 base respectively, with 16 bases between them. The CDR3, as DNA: TGTGCCAGCAGCCGGACGCCGCCGGAGGGCACAGATACGCAGTATTTT. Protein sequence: CASSRTPPEGTDTQYF. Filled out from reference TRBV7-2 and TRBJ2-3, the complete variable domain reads GAGVSQSPSNKVTEKGKDVELRCDPISGHTALYWYRQSLGQGLEFLIYFQGNSAPDKSGLPSDRFSAERTGGSVSTLTIQRTQQEDSAVYLCASSRTPPEGTDTQYFGPGTRLTVL.

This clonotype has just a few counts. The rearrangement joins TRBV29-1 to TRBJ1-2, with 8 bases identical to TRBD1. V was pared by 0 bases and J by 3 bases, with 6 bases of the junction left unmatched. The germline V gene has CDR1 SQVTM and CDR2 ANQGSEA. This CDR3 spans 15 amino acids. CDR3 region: CSVEERQGFHYGYTF. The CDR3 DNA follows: TGCAGCGTTGAAGAAAGACAGGGGTTTCACTATGGCTACACCTTC.

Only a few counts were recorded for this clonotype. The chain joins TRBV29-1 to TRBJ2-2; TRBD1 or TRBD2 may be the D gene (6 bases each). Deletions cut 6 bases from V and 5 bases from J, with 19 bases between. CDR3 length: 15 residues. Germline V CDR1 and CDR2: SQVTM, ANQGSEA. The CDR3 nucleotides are TGCAGCGTGAGGGGACATCCGGCGGGGACCGGGGAGCTGTTTTTT. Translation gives CSVRGHPAGTGELFF.